Listed below are T cell receptor beta chains from one sample, sequenced in a study of cytomegalovirus exposure and HLA in healthy donors. The repertoire was sequenced with immunoSEQ multiplex PCR; TCRdb's copy has only in-frame clones and lacks some. The repertoire holds about 160,000 clones, with 75% to 90% as singletons. The specimen sequenced was PBMCs. The receptors were sampled from a man between 50 and 59 years old in good health and CMV-seropositive. The CDR3 runs from the conserved cysteine through the conserved F or W. The order of the fields is clone size, V gene, J gene, D gene, CDR3 protein, CDR3 DNA. A D gene is named only where the DNA matches it firmly. The size of a clone is reported for some rows only, either as once, few or many, or as a class for expanded clones.

NA	TRBV15	TRBJ2-2	TRBD1	CATSRPAGTGHTGELFF	TGTGCCACCAGCAGACCCGCCGGGACAGGGCACACCGGGGAGCTGTTTTTT
few	TRBV6-5	TRBJ1-1	TRBD1	CASSQPGQKAFF	TGTGCCAGCAGTCAACCGGGACAGAAAGCTTTCTTT
NA	TRBV10-3	TRBJ2-7	NA	CAISSGLSYEQYF	TGTGCCATCTCCAGCGGGCTTTCCTACGAGCAGTACTTC
few	TRBV5-6	TRBJ2-1	NA	CASSLLNEQFF	TGTGCCAGCAGCCTCTTAAATGAGCAGTTCTTC
few	TRBV6-5	TRBJ2-5	NA	CASSSGSQETQYF	TGTGCCAGCAGTTCAGGGTCCCAAGAGACCCAGTACTTC
few	TRBV14	TRBJ1-2	NA	CASSQGGGYGYTF	TGTGCCAGCAGCCAGGGCGGGGGCTATGGCTACACCTTC
once	TRBV10-3	TRBJ2-7	TRBD1	CAISEERGGGEQYF	TGTGCCATCAGTGAGGAGAGAGGGGGCGGCGAGCAGTACTTC
NA	TRBV7-3	TRBJ2-5	NA	CASSTTGTRVGETQYF	TGTGCCAGCAGCACCACCGGGACAAGGGTGGGAGAGACCCAGTACTTC
NA	TRBV27	TRBJ1-5	TRBD1	CASRPTGGNQPQHF	TGTGCCAGCAGGCCTACAGGGGGCAATCAGCCCCAGCATTTT
NA	TRBV12-5	TRBJ2-5	NA	CASGLSGKETQYF	TGTGCTAGTGGTTTGTCGGGAAAAGAGACCCAGTACTTC
NA	TRBV9	TRBJ1-1	NA	CASSEMDPGDTEAFF	TGTGCCAGCAGCGAGATGGACCCCGGGGATACTGAAGCTTTCTTT
NA	TRBV30	TRBJ2-3	NA	CAWSRDTQYF	TGTGCCTGGAGTCGAGATACGCAGTATTTT
NA	TRBV28	TRBJ1-1	NA	CATLIPRNTEAFF	TGTGCCACCTTAATTCCCCGGAACACTGAAGCTTTCTTT
NA	TRBV5-1	TRBJ2-5	NA	CASSSGMAGETQYF	TGCGCCAGCAGCTCCGGGATGGCCGGAGAGACCCAGTACTTC
NA	TRBV7-9	TRBJ2-7	NA	CASVPPSWTAYEQYF	TGTGCCAGCGTGCCCCCTTCTTGGACTGCCTACGAGCAGTACTTC
NA	TRBV18	TRBJ1-6	TRBD1	CASSPGQGSNSPLHF	TGTGCCAGCTCACCCGGACAGGGGAGTAATTCACCCCTCCACTTT
NA	TRBV14	TRBJ2-1	TRBD2	CASSWTSGRYEQFF	TGTGCCAGCAGCTGGACTAGCGGGAGATATGAGCAGTTCTTC
NA	TRBV7-2	TRBJ2-4	NA	CASSLAGAVRENIQYF	TGTGCCAGCAGCTTAGCGGGGGCGGTGAGGGAAAACATTCAGTACTTC
few	TRBV27	TRBJ1-1	NA	CASSLSPGPSTEAFF	TGTGCCAGCAGTTTATCGCCAGGGCCTTCCACTGAAGCTTTCTTT
NA	TRBV5-5	TRBJ2-5	TRBD2	CASSLQAGAPGTQYF	TGTGCCAGCAGCTTGCAAGCGGGGGCCCCGGGGACCCAGTACTTC
once	TRBV5-6	TRBJ2-5	NA	CASSLFLAETQYF	TGTGCCAGCAGCTTGTTCCTAGCAGAGACCCAGTACTTC
NA	TRBV11-1	TRBJ2-3	NA	CASSQSPGPGADTQYF	TGTGCCAGCAGCCAGAGTCCGGGCCCAGGGGCGGATACGCAGTATTTT
NA	TRBV19	TRBJ1-3	TRBD1	CASSMGTGAGNTIYF	TGTGCCAGTAGTATGGGGACAGGGGCTGGAAACACCATATATTTT
NA	TRBV9	TRBJ2-2	TRBD2	CASSDSGGAWTGELFF	TGTGCCAGCAGCGATAGCGGGGGGGCCTGGACCGGGGAGCTGTTTTTT
once	TRBV2	TRBJ2-7	NA	CASSDLRGVNEQYF	TGTGCCAGCAGTGATTTGCGGGGTGTCAACGAGCAGTACTTC
NA	TRBV2	TRBJ2-3	TRBD2	CASSERMVAGVTDTQYF	TGTGCCAGCAGTGAAAGGATGGTAGCGGGGGTCACAGATACGCAGTATTTT
NA	TRBV6-5	TRBJ1-1	NA	CASLTGLRAFF	TGTGCCAGCCTTACAGGGTTGCGGGCTTTCTTT
few	TRBV19	TRBJ1-5	TRBD1	CASSILRQGVVAKQPQHF	TGTGCCAGTAGTATATTGAGGCAGGGGGTCGTCGCAAAACAGCCCCAGCATTTT
NA	TRBV9	TRBJ2-3	TRBD2	CASSVYLAEPTDTQYF	TGTGCCAGCAGCGTATATCTAGCGGAACCCACAGATACGCAGTATTTT
NA	TRBV2	TRBJ2-5	NA	CASSGPGSVETQYF	TGTGCCAGCAGTGGCCCAGGGTCGGTGGAGACCCAGTACTTC
NA	TRBV4-1	TRBJ2-3	TRBD2	CASSHSGHSTDTQYF	TGCGCCAGCAGCCATAGCGGGCATAGCACAGATACGCAGTATTTT
NA	TRBV7-9	TRBJ2-1	TRBD1	CAGLGQDRNEQLF	TGTGCCGGCCTCGGACAGGACCGCAATGAGCAGCTCTTC
NA	TRBV5-4	TRBJ2-2	TRBD2	CATAGDTGELFF	TGTGCCACCGCGGGAGATACCGGGGAGCTGTTTTTT
NA	TRBV30	TRBJ2-3	TRBD2	CAWSPGLAGVADTQYF	TGTGCCTGGAGTCCGGGACTAGCGGGAGTGGCAGATACGCAGTATTTT
NA	TRBV6-6	TRBJ1-5	NA	CASSNLGALQPQHF	TGTGCCAGCAGTAATCTTGGGGCCCTACAGCCCCAGCATTTT
NA	TRBV4-1	TRBJ2-7	NA	CASSQGGAEQYF	TGCGCCAGCAGCCAAGGTGGAGCCGAGCAGTACTTC
NA	TRBV5-6	TRBJ2-3	TRBD2	CASSFSGSTDTQYF	TGTGCCAGCAGCTTTAGCGGGTCCACAGATACGCAGTATTTT
NA	TRBV27	TRBJ1-2	TRBD1	CASSARQGWGYTF	TGTGCCAGCAGTGCCCGACAGGGTTGGGGCTACACCTTC
NA	TRBV30	TRBJ2-3	NA	CAWSVGASTDTQYF	TGTGCCTGGAGTGTTGGAGCTTCCACAGATACGCAGTATTTT
NA	TRBV14	TRBJ1-3	TRBD1	CASRTKTGDSREGSGNTIYF	TGTGCCAGCAGAACCAAAACCGGGGACAGCAGAGAAGGCTCTGGAAACACCATATATTTT
NA	TRBV11-2	TRBJ2-4	TRBD2	CASSLDVGGNIQYF	TGTGCCAGCAGCTTAGATGTGGGGGGGAACATTCAGTACTTC
NA	TRBV5-1	TRBJ1-1	NA	CASSFDSWSEAFF	TGCGCCAGCAGCTTTGACTCCTGGAGTGAAGCTTTCTTT
NA	TRBV28	TRBJ2-1	TRBD2	CASSLLGTSSNNEQFF	TGTGCCAGCAGTTTATTAGGGACTAGCAGTAACAATGAGCAGTTCTTC
NA	TRBV5-4	TRBJ1-4	TRBD1	CASSPGDRAANEKLFF	TGTGCCAGCAGCCCCGGGGACAGGGCCGCTAATGAAAAACTGTTTTTT
NA	TRBV18	TRBJ2-7	TRBD1	CASSPTGGPYEQYF	TGTGCCAGCTCACCTACAGGGGGCCCCTACGAGCAGTACTTC
NA	TRBV6-1	TRBJ1-1	NA	CASSVRVPDTEAFF	TGTGCCAGCAGCGTCAGGGTACCTGACACTGAAGCTTTCTTT
NA	TRBV18	TRBJ2-1	TRBD2	CASSPERELFF	TGTGCCAGCTCACCTGAGCGGGAGCTGTTCTTC
NA	TRBV10-2	TRBJ2-7	NA	CASMSSLVLVEQYF	TGCGCCAGCATGTCCAGCCTAGTTCTTGTCGAGCAGTACTTC